This is a list of T cell receptor beta chains from one sample in a study of OX40 agonist ivuxolimab in advanced cancers. Profiling relied on immunoSEQ multiplex PCR, and the TCRdb table lists in-frame clones only, not all of them. The repertoire holds 65,000 to 80,000 clones, 90% to 95% seen once, with more than 0.6% in the top ten. Material: CD4+ or CD8+ T cells sorted from blood, obtained in a trial of the OX40 agonist ivuxolimab. These receptor sequences come from an adult with an advanced solid tumor such as melanoma, head and neck, liver or kidney cancer. The CDR3 runs from the conserved cysteine through the conserved F or W. D genes are given only for firm matches. Clone size is stated in some rows and not others, as once, few, many or a class when expanded.

CDR3nt,CDR3aa,abundance,v_gene,j_gene,d_gene
TGTGCCAGCAGCCCCACGGACACTACAACTAATGAAAAACTGTTTTTT,CASSPTDTTTNEKLFF,.,TRBV28,TRBJ1-4,.
TGTGCCATCAGTGAGGGTAGAGACAATCAGCCCCAGCATTTT,CAISEGRDNQPQHF,.,TRBV10-3,TRBJ1-5,.
TGTGCCAGCCGGGACGGTTTCAACACTGAAGCTTTCTTT,CASRDGFNTEAFF,.,TRBV6-5,TRBJ1-1,.
TGCAGCGTTGAGGGGGCCGGGGAGCTGTTTTTT,CSVEGAGELFF,.,TRBV29-1,TRBJ2-2,.
TGTGCCAGCAGCTTTAGCGGGAGTGGGGATACGCAGTATTTT,CASSFSGSGDTQYF,.,TRBV7-6,TRBJ2-3,TRBD2
TGTGCCAGCTCACCACCGAAGGGCGGGAGGGACGAGCAGTACTTC,CASSPPKGGRDEQYF,few,TRBV18,TRBJ2-7,TRBD2
TGCGCCAGCAGCTCGCAAGACTGGAGCTCCTACAATGAGCAGTTCTTC,CASSSQDWSSYNEQFF,.,TRBV4-3,TRBJ2-1,.
TGTGCTAGCAGCTCCGGACTAGCGGGATTCACAGATACGCAGTATTTT,CASSSGLAGFTDTQYF,.,TRBV7-7,TRBJ2-3,TRBD2
TGTGCCAGCAGATTAGCGGATTTCCAAGAGACCCAGTACTTC,CASRLADFQETQYF,.,TRBV11-1,TRBJ2-5,.
TGTGCCAGCTCACAGGGGAACGCCTACGAGCAGTACTTC,CASSQGNAYEQYF,.,TRBV18,TRBJ2-7,.
TGTGCCAGCAGATATAGCGGGAGGGGGTACGAGCAGTACTTC,CASRYSGRGYEQYF,.,TRBV7-8,TRBJ2-7,TRBD2
TGTGCCTGGAGTTACGGACAGGGAGTCGGTTATGATGAGCAGTTCTTC,CAWSYGQGVGYDEQFF,.,TRBV30,TRBJ2-1,TRBD1
TGTGCCAGCAGCGTAGGAGGGAGTTTGGAGACCCAGTACTTC,CASSVGGSLETQYF,.,TRBV9,TRBJ2-5,.
TGTGCCAGCAGTCTCTCATCGACAGGGCATTTGGATCAGCCCCAGCATTTT,CASSLSSTGHLDQPQHF,.,TRBV28,TRBJ1-5,TRBD1
TGCGCCAGCAGCCAAGGGCTATGGGAGACCCAGTACTTC,CASSQGLWETQYF,.,TRBV4-1,TRBJ2-5,.
TGCAGTGCTAGAGATCGAGGTGAGCAGTTCTTC,CSARDRGEQFF,.,TRBV20-1,TRBJ2-1,.
TGTGTAGGGGGTAAGACCTACAATGAGCAGTTCTTC,CVGGKTYNEQFF,.,TRBV2,TRBJ2-1,.
TGTGCCAGCAGCTTGGGACTAGCGGGAGGGGTAGAGCAGTTCTTC,CASSLGLAGGVEQFF,few,TRBV5-6,TRBJ2-1,TRBD2
TGCGCCAGCAGCCAAGGAGGCGGGACTACCTACGAGCAGTACTTC,CASSQGGGTTYEQYF,.,TRBV4-3,TRBJ2-7,TRBD2
TGTGCCAGTAGTATAGATCATTTTCTCCCCGGGGCCCAGTACTTC,CASSIDHFLPGAQYF,.,TRBV19,TRBJ2-5,.
TGTGCCAGCAGCGCGGGTGGTAGCGGGGGGAACACCGGGGAGCTGTTTTTT,CASSAGGSGGNTGELFF,once,TRBV5-4,TRBJ2-2,TRBD2
TGCGCCAGCAGCCTTCTGACAGGGGTGAACGAGCAGTACTTC,CASSLLTGVNEQYF,.,TRBV5-1,TRBJ2-7,TRBD1
TGTGCCAGTAAAACCCAGGGCAGCGTCACCGGGGAGCTGTTTTTT,CASKTQGSVTGELFF,.,TRBV19,TRBJ2-2,.
TGTGCCAGTGAACAGGGGACAGGCCAAGAGACCCAGTACTTC,CASEQGTGQETQYF,.,TRBV27,TRBJ2-5,TRBD1
TGTGCCAGCAGAACAGGGTCTAACTATGGCTACACCTTC,CASRTGSNYGYTF,.,TRBV5-4,TRBJ1-2,.
TGTGCCAGCAGCCGACTGGCCGCTGATCAGCCCCAGCATTTT,CASSRLAADQPQHF,.,TRBV16,TRBJ1-5,.
TGTGCCAGCTCACCAGGGGGGGGTACGCCCGAGCAGTACTTC,CASSPGGGTPEQYF,.,TRBV18,TRBJ2-7,TRBD2
TGTGCCAGCCGGCTGTTCGAGAACACCGGGGAGCTGTTTTTT,CASRLFENTGELFF,few,TRBV2,TRBJ2-2,.
TGTGCCAGCAGCCCCGGGACTAGCGATGAAGAGCAGTACTTC,CASSPGTSDEEQYF,once,TRBV5-8,TRBJ2-7,TRBD2
TGTGCCAGCAGCTTAGATAGGGCAGCCGGGCTCAATGAGCAGTTCTTC,CASSLDRAAGLNEQFF,.,TRBV7-8,TRBJ2-1,.
TGTGCAAGTCGCTTATGGACAACACGTTCCAGCTCCTATAATTCACCCCTCCACTTT,CASRLWTTRSSSYNSPLHF,once,TRBV12-2,TRBJ1-6,.
TGTGCCAGCAGCTTTAGGGCTAGCGGGAGTGCGGATACGCAGTATTTT,CASSFRASGSADTQYF,once,TRBV7-2,TRBJ2-3,TRBD2
TGTGCCAGCAGCTTAGCACATCAAGAGACCCAGTACTTC,CASSLAHQETQYF,.,TRBV7-6,TRBJ2-5,.
TGTGCCAGCAGTACGACAGGGAGGAATGAAAAACTGTTTTTT,CASSTTGRNEKLFF,.,TRBV6-5,TRBJ1-4,TRBD1
TGTGCCAGCAGTGACCAGAGACAGCAAATGGAAAAACTGTTTTTT,CASSDQRQQMEKLFF,.,TRBV2,TRBJ1-4,.
TGTGCCACCAGCAGGGGGATGGGGACTTACTACGAGCAGTACTTC,CATSRGMGTYYEQYF,.,TRBV15,TRBJ2-7,.
TGTGCCAGCAGCACAACTAGCGGGAGCGACGAGCAGTACTTC,CASSTTSGSDEQYF,.,TRBV5-4,TRBJ2-7,TRBD2
TGTGCCAGCTCACCTCAGGGGAACACCGGGGAGCTGTTTTTT,CASSPQGNTGELFF,.,TRBV18,TRBJ2-2,.
TGTGCCAGCAGCTTAGTGGGAGCTCCCTACGAGCAGTACTTC,CASSLVGAPYEQYF,.,TRBV7-8,TRBJ2-7,.
TGTGCCTGGAGCCGGGACAGGGGTTTCGAGACCCAGTACTTC,CAWSRDRGFETQYF,.,TRBV30,TRBJ2-5,TRBD1
TGTGCCAGCAGCGAAGGTAGCGGGACTTACAATGAGCAGTTCTTC,CASSEGSGTYNEQFF,.,TRBV9,TRBJ2-1,TRBD2
TGCGCCAGCAGCTGGGGGGCGGGTGGCAATGAGCAGTTCTTC,CASSWGAGGNEQFF,.,TRBV5-1,TRBJ2-1,.
TGTGCCAGCAGCTTAGTGCGGGCCTTCTCTGGAAACACCATATATTTT,CASSLVRAFSGNTIYF,.,TRBV7-2,TRBJ1-3,.
TGTGCCAGTACGAGAAAGGGTGGGGACAGCTCCTACAATGAGCAGTTCTTC,CASTRKGGDSSYNEQFF,.,TRBV19,TRBJ2-1,TRBD1
TGTGCCAGCAGCTTAATGGGAGGGCCTTGGGATGAGCAGTTCTTC,CASSLMGGPWDEQFF,.,TRBV7-3,TRBJ2-1,TRBD2
TGTGCCAGCAGTGAAGCGAGGGGCTATGGCTACACCTTC,CASSEARGYGYTF,.,TRBV6-1,TRBJ1-2,.
TGCGCCAGCAGCACTCCTGGGCTAGGGGCCTACAATGAGCAGTTCTTC,CASSTPGLGAYNEQFF,.,TRBV4-1,TRBJ2-1,.